The 11 T cell receptor beta chains below come from one sample, sequenced in a study of read filtering for tumor transcriptome and immune sequencing. Molecular barcoded adaptors covering alpha/delta and beta/gamma chains were used on approximately 400 ng RNA. Each CDR3 protein gets one entry after TCRdb re-called the reads with MiXCR. The repertoire holds approximately 150,000 distinct CDR3 sequences, with less than 15% as singletons. The material sequenced was a population of CD138-negative cells sorted from bone marrow. These receptors all stem from a donor at least 40 years old with multiple myeloma.

This clonotype was counted many times. V usage is TRBV15 and J usage is TRBJ2-1; 7 nucleotides align to TRBD1. Losses at the gene ends were 0 bases for V and 6 bases for J; bases not matched to a gene: 11. CDR3 length: 17 amino acids. CDR1 and CDR2 (germline): LNHNV, YYDKDF (reference sequence). The CDR3 loop reads CATSRERPGGLFNEQFF. The CDR3 region has the DNA TGTGCCACCAGCAGAGAGAGGCCAGGGGGTCTTTTCAATGAGCAGTTCTTC.

This clonotype occurred many times. V and J are TRBV14 and TRBJ2-7, with D unclear. CDR3 length equals 16 residues. Germline assignment: CDR1 SGHDN and CDR2 FVKESK. Trimming shortened V by 1 base and J by 3 bases, and 16 bases separated the two germline ends. This CDR3 reads CASSQASLGPYYEQYF. The CDR3 DNA reads TGTGCCAGCAGCCAAGCAAGCCTTGGTCCCTACTACGAGCAGTACTTC.

Many counts were recorded for this clonotype. The chain is built from TRBV10-3 and TRBJ1-1; 7 bases line up with TRBD1. This CDR3 has 11 amino acids. Germline-derived CDR1 and CDR2 are ENHRY and SYGVKD. Trimming at V came to 8 bases and at J to 3 bases, leaving 0 bases not matched to a gene. The CDR3 DNA sequence: TGTGCCATCCAGGGGGACACTGAAGCTTTCTTT. Its translation is CAIQGDTEAFF.

This clonotype was recorded at least ten times. The chain recombines TRBV11-3 with TRBJ2-3, with a possible D match to TRBD2 (5 bases). Trimming left V 7 bases short and J 0 bases short, with 14 bases between. Germline CDR1 and CDR2: SGHNT and YENEEA. The CDR3 is 15 residues long. The DNA for the CDR3 is TGTGCCAGCACCCTCGTAGGAGGCAGCACAGATACGCAGTATTTT. It encodes CASTLVGGSTDTQYF.

The table lists this clonotype with many counts. The chain recombines TRBV20-1 with TRBJ2-1; unclear D gene. CDR3 length: 14 amino acids. V dropped 4 bases and J dropped 4 bases, with 14 bases sitting between them. CDR1 is DFQATT, CDR2 SNEGSKA, per germline (reference sequence). The CDR3 region is CSAIGRWSYNEQFF. CDR3 bases: TGCAGTGCTATTGGGCGGTGGTCATACAATGAGCAGTTCTTC.

Note on this clonotype: A read error may explain this, as a much larger clone is one base away. The V gene is TRBV9, the J gene TRBJ2-7; 9 bases align to TRBD2. J gave up 6 bases and V 3 bases, and 10 bases lay outside the gene matches. The germline V gene encodes CDR1 SGDLS and CDR2 YYNGEE. The CDR3 is made up of 15 amino acids. The CDR3, as DNA: TGTGCCAGCAGCGCTAATAGCGGGAGTTGTGGCGAGCAGTACTTC. It specifies CASSANSGSCGEQYF.

This clonotype was seen many times. The V gene is TRBV4-3, the J gene TRBJ2-1; TRBD2 matches at 13 bases. V trimming: 0 bases; J trimming: 6 bases; junction bases outside the gene matches: 5. The CDR3 is 17 residues long. Germline values: CDR1 LGHNA, CDR2 YSLEER. CDR3 in amino acids: CASSQDEGLAGSNEQFF. In DNA form, the CDR3 reads TGCGCCAGCAGCCAAGATGAGGGACTAGCGGGATCCAATGAGCAGTTCTTC.

The genes are TRBV27 and TRBJ1-5, with TRBD1 as a possible D gene (5 bases). Germline values: CDR1 MNHEY, CDR2 SMNVEV (reference sequence). CDR3 length: 14 amino acids. Trimming cost V 9 bases and J 4 bases, with 16 bases left between them. The chain's CDR3 is CASGGGTLNQPQHF. The CDR3 nucleotides are TGTGCCAGTGGTGGGGGGACTCTGAATCAGCCCCAGCATTTT.

This clonotype appeared many times. The J gene is TRBJ1-1, the V gene TRBV4-1, with 9 bases aligning to TRBD1. With 3 bases clipped from V and 4 bases from J, the junction kept 9 bases outside the gene matches. CDR1 and CDR2 from the germline V gene are MGHRA and YSYEKL. This CDR3 spans 16 amino acids. CDR3 nucleotides: TGCGCCAGCAGCCATTTGGACAGGGGAACGATCACTGAAGCTTTCTTT. It is translated as CASSHLDRGTITEAFF.

This clonotype has a count of ten or more. The J gene is TRBJ2-1, the V gene TRBV19; D may match TRBD1 or TRBD2 (5 bases each). Trimming cost V 3 bases and J 7 bases, with 10 bases left between them. The CDR3 spans 13 residues. Germline V CDR1 and CDR2: LNHDA, SQIVND (reference sequence). CDR3 sequence: CASSIREGNEQFF. CDR3 DNA: TGTGCCAGTAGTATTCGCGAGGGGAATGAGCAGTTCTTC.

This clonotype was seen ten or more times. The chain combines TRBV6-1 with TRBJ1-1; maybe TRBD1 (5 bases). Germline V gives CDR1 MNHNS, CDR2 SASEGT. The CDR3 contains 14 residues. Trimming cost V 8 bases and J 0 bases, with 13 bases left between them. CDR3 sequence (DNA): TGTGCCAGCGCCCGGGACGGCATGAACACTGAAGCTTTCTTT. This gives the protein CASARDGMNTEAFF.